The 10 T cell receptor beta chains given below trace back to one sample, sequenced in a study of PD-L1 blockade in urothelial cancer. Noted time point: pretreatment peripheral blood. Assay used: immunoSEQ multiplex PCR; TCRdb lists only in-frame clones, some missing. The profile shows tens of thousands of clones, less than 90% of them singletons. The sample here was PBMCs, taken around atezolizumab (anti-PD-L1) treatment. All receptors come from a woman aged 70 to 79 with urothelial cancer.

This chain connects TRBV6-6 to TRBJ1-5, with TRBD1 matching over 8 bases. V lost 6 bases to trimming and J lost 2 bases; unmatched junction nucleotides: 3. The germline V gene encodes CDR1 MNHNY and CDR2 SVGAGI (reference sequence). The CDR3 length is 14 residues. CDR3 sequence (DNA): TGTGCCAGCAGACAGGGGGACGGCAATCAGCCCCAGCATTTT. It is translated as CASRQGDGNQPQHF.

The CDR3 here is CASSVQQGAHEKLFF. CDR3 nucleotide sequence: TGTGCCAGCAGCGTCCAACAGGGGGCGCATGAAAAACTGTTTTTT. This chain joins TRBV7-2 and TRBJ1-4; TRBD1 aligns across 9 bases. Germline loops: CDR1 SGHTA, CDR2 FQGNSA. The length of the CDR3 is 15 residues. Unmatched junction bases numbered 7, after V lost 5 bases and J lost 6 bases.

The CDR3 is CASSPRTSGPSYNEQFF. CDR3 coding DNA: TGTGCCAGCTCACCACGGACTAGCGGTCCCTCCTACAATGAGCAGTTCTTC. This chain uses TRBV18 with TRBJ2-1; TRBD2 aligns across 10 bases. CDR1 is KGHSH and CDR2 is LQKENI in the germline V gene. The CDR3 length is 17 residues. The ends lost 1 base at V and 0 bases at J; junction bases unmatched: 3.

This chain joins TRBV5-1 and TRBJ1-5; D gene ambiguous. The CDR3 extends over 15 amino acids. Germline assignment: CDR1 SGHRS and CDR2 YFSETQ. Trimming left V 2 bases short and J 2 bases short, with 11 bases between. The CDR3 spells CASSLTGSRNQPQHF. The CDR3 bases are TGCGCCAGCAGCTTAACGGGGTCGCGCAATCAGCCCCAGCATTTT.

CDR3 region: CAWGGQGWTDTQYF. CDR3 nucleotides: TGTGCCTGGGGTGGACAGGGGTGGACAGATACGCAGTATTTT. V and J are TRBV30 and TRBJ2-3, with 9 bases lining up with TRBD1. J gave up 3 bases and V 5 bases, and 6 bases lay outside the gene matches. The CDR3 covers 14 residues. In germline, CDR1 is GTSNPN, CDR2 SVGIG (reference sequence).

The chain has TRBV5-1 and TRBJ2-1; maybe TRBD2 (5 bases). Germline lookup yields CDR1 SGHRS and CDR2 YFSETQ. The V end lost 0 bases, the J end lost 6 bases, and 13 bases lay between the germline ends. The CDR3 is 15 amino acids. The CDR3 DNA follows: TGCGCCAGCAGCTTGGCCGAGCGGTCCCCCAATGAGCAGTTCTTC. Protein product: CASSLAERSPNEQFF.

The chain has TRBV6-1 and TRBJ2-3, with unresolved D. There are 14 residues in the CDR3. V was clipped by 6 bases and J by 2 bases, with 12 bases between them. Germline loops: CDR1 MNHNS, CDR2 SASEGT. In nucleotides, the CDR3 is TGTGCCAGCAGAAACAGACGTTACACAGATACGCAGTATTTT. Translating it yields CASRNRRYTDTQYF.

The chain combines TRBV27 with TRBJ2-7; possibly TRBD1 for D (5 bases). V lost 3 bases, J lost 2 bases, and 14 bases lay in between. CDR1 and CDR2 from the germline V gene are MNHEY and SMNVEV (reference sequence). CDR3 length: 15 amino acids. The CDR3 spells CASSLARVGPYEQYF. DNA for the CDR3: TGTGCCAGCAGTTTGGCCAGGGTAGGGCCCTACGAGCAGTACTTC.

The chain joins TRBV9 to TRBJ2-1, with TRBD2 matching 9 bases. Germline assignment: CDR1 SGDLS and CDR2 YYNGEE. This CDR3 region has 15 residues. Trimming removed 0 bases from V and 4 bases from J; junction bases left unmatched: 2. The CDR3 region is CASSVGLAGYNEQFF. CDR3 nucleotide sequence: TGTGCCAGCAGCGTAGGGCTAGCGGGGTACAATGAGCAGTTCTTC.

The chain links TRBV10-3 to TRBJ2-3, with 7 bases matching TRBD2. V lost 0 bases and J lost 1; bases outside the gene matches: 4. CDR1 is ENHRY and CDR2 is SYGVKD in the germline V gene. This CDR3 is 16 amino acids long. The CDR3, as DNA: TGTGCCATCAGTGAGTCGGAGGGAGGGGGCACAGATACGCAGTATTTT. The encoded protein is CAISESEGGGTDTQYF.